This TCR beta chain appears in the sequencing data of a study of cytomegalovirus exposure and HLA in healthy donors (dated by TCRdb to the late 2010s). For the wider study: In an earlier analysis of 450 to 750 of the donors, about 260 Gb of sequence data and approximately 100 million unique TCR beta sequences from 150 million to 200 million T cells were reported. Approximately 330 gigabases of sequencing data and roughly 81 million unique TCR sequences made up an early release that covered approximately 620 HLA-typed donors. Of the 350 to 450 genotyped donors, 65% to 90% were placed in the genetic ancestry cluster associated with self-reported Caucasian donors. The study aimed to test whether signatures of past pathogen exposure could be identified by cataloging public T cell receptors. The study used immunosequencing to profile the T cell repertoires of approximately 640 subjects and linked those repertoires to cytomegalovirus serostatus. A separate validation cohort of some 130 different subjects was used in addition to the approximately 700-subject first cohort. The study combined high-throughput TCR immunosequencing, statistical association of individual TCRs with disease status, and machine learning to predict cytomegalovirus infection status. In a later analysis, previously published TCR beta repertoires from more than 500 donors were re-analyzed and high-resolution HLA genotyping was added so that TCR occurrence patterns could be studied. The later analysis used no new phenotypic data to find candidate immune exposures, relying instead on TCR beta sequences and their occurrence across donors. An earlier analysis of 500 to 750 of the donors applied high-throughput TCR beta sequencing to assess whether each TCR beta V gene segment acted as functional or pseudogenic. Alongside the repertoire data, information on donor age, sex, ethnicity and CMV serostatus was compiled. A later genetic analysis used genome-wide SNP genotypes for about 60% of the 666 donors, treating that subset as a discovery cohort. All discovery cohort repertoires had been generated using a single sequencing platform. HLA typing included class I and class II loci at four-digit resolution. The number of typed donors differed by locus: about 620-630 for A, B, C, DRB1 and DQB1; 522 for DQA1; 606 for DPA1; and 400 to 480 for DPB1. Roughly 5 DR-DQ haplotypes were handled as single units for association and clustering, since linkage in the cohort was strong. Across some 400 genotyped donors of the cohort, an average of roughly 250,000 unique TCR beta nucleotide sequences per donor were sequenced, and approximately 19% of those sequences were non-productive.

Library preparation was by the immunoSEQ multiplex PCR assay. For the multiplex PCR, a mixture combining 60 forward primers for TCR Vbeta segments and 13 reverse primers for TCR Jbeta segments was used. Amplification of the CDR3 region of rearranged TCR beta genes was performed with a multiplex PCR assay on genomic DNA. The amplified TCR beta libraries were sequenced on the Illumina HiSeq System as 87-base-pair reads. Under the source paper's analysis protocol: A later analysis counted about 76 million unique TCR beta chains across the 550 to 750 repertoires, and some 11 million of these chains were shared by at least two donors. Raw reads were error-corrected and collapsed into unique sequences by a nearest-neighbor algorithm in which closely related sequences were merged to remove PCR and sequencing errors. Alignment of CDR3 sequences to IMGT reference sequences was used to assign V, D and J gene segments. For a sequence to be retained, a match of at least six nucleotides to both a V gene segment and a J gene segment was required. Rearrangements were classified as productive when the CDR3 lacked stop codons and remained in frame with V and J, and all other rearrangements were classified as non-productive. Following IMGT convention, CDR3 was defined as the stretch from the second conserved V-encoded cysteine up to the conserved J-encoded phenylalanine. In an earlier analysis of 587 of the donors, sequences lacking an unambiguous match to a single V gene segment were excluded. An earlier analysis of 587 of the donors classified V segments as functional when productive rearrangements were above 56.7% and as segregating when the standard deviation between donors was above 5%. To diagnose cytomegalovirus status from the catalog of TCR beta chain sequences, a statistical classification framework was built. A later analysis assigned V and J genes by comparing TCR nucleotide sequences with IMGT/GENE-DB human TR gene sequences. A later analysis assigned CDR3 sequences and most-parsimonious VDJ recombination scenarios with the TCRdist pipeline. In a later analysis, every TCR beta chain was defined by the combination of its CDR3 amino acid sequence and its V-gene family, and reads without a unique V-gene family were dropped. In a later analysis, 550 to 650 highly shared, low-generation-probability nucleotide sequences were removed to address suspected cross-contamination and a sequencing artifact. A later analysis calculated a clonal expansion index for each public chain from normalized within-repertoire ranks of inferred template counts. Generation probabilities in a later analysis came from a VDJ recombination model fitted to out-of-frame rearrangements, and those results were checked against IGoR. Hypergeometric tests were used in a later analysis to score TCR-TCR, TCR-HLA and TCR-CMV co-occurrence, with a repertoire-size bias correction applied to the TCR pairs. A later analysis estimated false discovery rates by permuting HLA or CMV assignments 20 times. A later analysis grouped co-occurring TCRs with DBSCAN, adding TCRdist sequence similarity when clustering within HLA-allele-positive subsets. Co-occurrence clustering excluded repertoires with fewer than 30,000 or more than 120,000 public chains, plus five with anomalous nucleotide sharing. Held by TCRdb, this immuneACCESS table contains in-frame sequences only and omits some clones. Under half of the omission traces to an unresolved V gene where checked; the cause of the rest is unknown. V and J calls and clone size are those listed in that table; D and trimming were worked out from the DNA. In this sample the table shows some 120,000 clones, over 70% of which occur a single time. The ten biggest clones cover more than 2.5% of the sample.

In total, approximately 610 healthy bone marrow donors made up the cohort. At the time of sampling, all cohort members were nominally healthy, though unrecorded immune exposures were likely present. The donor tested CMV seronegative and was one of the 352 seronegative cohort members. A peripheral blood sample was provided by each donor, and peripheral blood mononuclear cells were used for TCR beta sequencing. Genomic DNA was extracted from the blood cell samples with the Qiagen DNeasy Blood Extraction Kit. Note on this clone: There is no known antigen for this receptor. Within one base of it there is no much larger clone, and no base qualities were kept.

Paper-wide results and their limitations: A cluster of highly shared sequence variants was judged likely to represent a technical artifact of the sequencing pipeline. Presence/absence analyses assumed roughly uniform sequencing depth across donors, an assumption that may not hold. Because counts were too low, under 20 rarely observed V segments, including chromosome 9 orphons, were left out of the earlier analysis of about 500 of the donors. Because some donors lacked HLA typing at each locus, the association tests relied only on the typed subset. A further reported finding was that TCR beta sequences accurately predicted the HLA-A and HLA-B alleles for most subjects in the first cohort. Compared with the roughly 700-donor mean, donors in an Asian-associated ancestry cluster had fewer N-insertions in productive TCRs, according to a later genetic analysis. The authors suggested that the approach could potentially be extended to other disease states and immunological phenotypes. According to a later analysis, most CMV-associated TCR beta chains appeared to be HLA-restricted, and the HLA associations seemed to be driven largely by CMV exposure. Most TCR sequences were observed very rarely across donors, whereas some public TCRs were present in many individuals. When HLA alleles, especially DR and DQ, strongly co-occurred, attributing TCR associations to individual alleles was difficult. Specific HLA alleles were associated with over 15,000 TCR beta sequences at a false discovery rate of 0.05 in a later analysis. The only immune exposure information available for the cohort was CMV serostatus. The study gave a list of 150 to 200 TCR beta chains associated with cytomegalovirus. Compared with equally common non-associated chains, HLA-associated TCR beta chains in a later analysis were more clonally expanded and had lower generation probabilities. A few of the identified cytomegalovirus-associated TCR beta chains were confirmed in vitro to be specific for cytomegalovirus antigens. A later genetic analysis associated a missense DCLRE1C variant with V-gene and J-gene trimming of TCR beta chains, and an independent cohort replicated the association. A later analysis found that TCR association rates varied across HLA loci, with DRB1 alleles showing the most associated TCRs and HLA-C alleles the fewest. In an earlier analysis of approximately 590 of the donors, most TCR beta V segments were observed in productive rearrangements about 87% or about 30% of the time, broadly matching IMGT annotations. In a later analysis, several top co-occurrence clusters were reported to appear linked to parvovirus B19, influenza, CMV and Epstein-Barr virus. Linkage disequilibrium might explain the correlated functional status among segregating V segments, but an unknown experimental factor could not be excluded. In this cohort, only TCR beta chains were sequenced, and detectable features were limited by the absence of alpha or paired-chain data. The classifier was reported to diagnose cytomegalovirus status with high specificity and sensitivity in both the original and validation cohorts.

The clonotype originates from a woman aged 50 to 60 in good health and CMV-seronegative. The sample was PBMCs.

CDR3 sequence: CASSEGLADIYEQYF. The DNA sequence is as follows: TGTGCCAGCAGTGAAGGCCTAGCGGACATTTACGAGCAGTACTTC. The chain is assembled from TRBV6-1 and TRBJ2-7; 7 junctional bases match TRBD2. Counted from cysteine to phenylalanine, this CDR3 has 15 amino acids. Only CDR3 DNA is held: 45 bases, read in frame from base 1. The junction shows trimming of 1 base on V and 4 bases on J, and the gene matches do not reach 7 bases of it. The germline V gene supplies CDR1 MNHNS and CDR2 SASEGT.